A single sample gave rise to the 31 T cell receptor beta chains below, sequenced in a study of blood T cell repertoires in COVID-19. Method: immunoSEQ multiplex PCR; TCRdb's copy keeps in-frame clones and lacks some. There are about 75,000 clones in the sample; roughly nine tenths occur only once, and about 2.7% lies in the top ten. Material for sequencing was peripheral blood. The receptors originated from a human donor in a cohort sampled during active COVID-19.

V usage is TRBV6-5 and J usage is TRBJ2-4; 10 bases agree with TRBD1. Germline CDR1 reads MNHEY; CDR2 reads SVGAGI. This CDR3 is 16 amino acids long. Trimming at V came to 4 bases and at J to 3 bases, leaving 6 bases not matched to a gene. CDR3 protein: CASSWWTGGGKNIQYF. DNA for the CDR3: TGTGCCAGCAGTTGGTGGACAGGGGGTGGCAAAAACATTCAGTACTTC.

The V call is TRBV5-6, the J call TRBJ1-5, with TRBD1 as a possible D gene (5 bases). This CDR3 is 17 amino acids long. Germline V gene sequence: CDR1 SGHDT, CDR2 YYEEEE. The V and J ends lost 1 base and 4 bases respectively, with 18 bases between them. CDR3 DNA: TGTGCCAGCAGCTTGTGGCTGGGCCCCGGGGGAAATCAGCCCCAGCATTTT. Translating it yields CASSLWLGPGGNQPQHF.

This chain joins TRBV5-6 and TRBJ2-1, with TRBD1 matching over 9 bases. The germline gives CDR1 SGHDT, CDR2 YYEEEE. The CDR3 totals 15 residues. V lost 6 bases to trimming and J lost 2 bases; unmatched junction nucleotides: 6. The DNA for the CDR3 is TGTGCCAGCACACTGGGGACAGGGCCCTACAATGAGCAGTTCTTC. This codes for CASTLGTGPYNEQFF.

The chain recombines TRBV28 with TRBJ1-4; D not resolved. V was clipped by 6 bases and J by 0 bases, with 2 bases between them. The germline V gene encodes CDR1 MDHEN and CDR2 SYDVKM. The CDR3 sequence is 12 residues long. The CDR3 region has the DNA TGTGCCAGCAGCACAACTAATGAAAAACTGTTTTTT. Amino acids: CASSTTNEKLFF.

The chain employs TRBV7-8 and TRBJ1-2; TRBD1 matches at 8 bases. In germline, CDR1 is SGHVS, CDR2 FQNEAQ. The CDR3 length is 17 residues. Unmatched junction bases numbered 12, after V lost 3 bases and J lost 3 bases. In DNA, the CDR3 is TGTGCCAGCAGCTTGCCTTCATCGGGACAGGCGGACTATGGCTACACCTTC. Its translation is CASSLPSSGQADYGYTF. The full variable domain, its missing parts supplied by reference TRBV7-8 and TRBJ1-2, is GAGVSQSPRYKVAKRGQDVALRCDPISGHVSLFWYQQALGQGPEFLTYFQNEAQLDKSGLPSDRFFAERPEGSVSTLKIQRTQQEDSAVYLCASSLPSSGQADYGYTFGSGTRLTVV.

This chain links TRBV27 with TRBJ1-2; TRBD1 agrees at 8 bases. Trimming removed 0 bases from V and 2 bases from J; junction bases left unmatched: 2. The CDR3 sequence is 15 residues long. Germline V gene lookup returns CDR1 MNHEY and CDR2 SMNVEV (reference sequence). For the CDR3, the DNA is TGTGCCAGCAGTTTATCAAGGACAGGGAACTATGGCTACACCTTC. Its protein product is CASSLSRTGNYGYTF.

This rearrangement joins TRBV21-1 to TRBJ1-5; TRBD1, the table's D call, lacks a check against the DNA. TRBV21-1 is termed a pseudogene. CDR3 length: 16 amino acids. CDR3 sequence (DNA): TGTGCCAGCAGCAAAGTCGACAGGACTAGCAATCAGCCCCAGCATTTT. Protein product: CASSKVDRTSNQPQHF.

The genes are TRBV6-2 or TRBV6-3 and TRBJ2-7, with 10 bases matching TRBD1. The CDR3 loop spans 15 amino acids. V was pared by 6 bases and J by 2 bases, with 7 bases of the junction left unmatched. Germline CDR1 is MNHEY and CDR2 is SVGEGT. CDR3 region: CASSLTGGVTYEQYF. For the CDR3, the DNA is TGTGCCAGCAGCCTGACAGGGGGCGTCACCTACGAGCAGTACTTC.

This clone occurred once. The CDR3 nucleotides read TGTGCCACCAGCCATGATGGGGACAGGGCCAACAATGAGCAGTTCTTC. Its translation: CATSHDGDRANNEQFF. The chain employs TRBV15 and TRBJ2-1; TRBD1 matches at 9 bases. Unmatched junction bases numbered 10, after V lost 5 bases and J lost 5 bases. Germline lookup yields CDR1 LNHNV and CDR2 YYDKDF (reference sequence). The CDR3 extends over 16 amino acids.

The chain uses TRBV29-1 and TRBJ1-2, with 10 bases identical to TRBD1. V shed 0 bases, J shed 2 bases, and the junction held 3 bases outside the gene matches. The length of the CDR3 is 15 residues. Germline assignment: CDR1 SQVTM and CDR2 ANQGSEA. This chain's CDR3 is CSVEDWGQGNYGYTF. In DNA form, the CDR3 reads TGCAGCGTTGAAGATTGGGGACAGGGGAACTATGGCTACACCTTC.

The J gene is TRBJ2-3, the V gene TRBV2; weak D call: TRBD1 (6 bases). V was cut by 7 bases and J by 5 bases, with 16 bases left in between. This CDR3 is built from 14 residues. The germline V gene has CDR1 SNHLY and CDR2 FYNNEI. CDR3 DNA sequence: TGTGCCAGCACAGGGGCTCTCCCAAGAGATACGCAGTATTTT. It specifies CASTGALPRDTQYF.

V gene TRBV3-1 (or the pseudogene TRBV3-2) combines with J gene TRBJ1-5, with D perhaps TRBD1 (6 bases). Trimming removed 3 bases at V and 3 bases at J, with 12 bases between. CDR3 length: 15 residues. The germline gives CDR1 LGHDT, CDR2 YNNKEL (reference sequence). The CDR3 bases are TGTGCCAGCAGCCATTCGGGGACATCCAATCAGCCCCAGCATTTT. Translation: CASSHSGTSNQPQHF.

By sample share, this clone is medium-sized (0.01 to 0.1%). The V and J genes are TRBV27 and TRBJ2-7, with D hard to call. This CDR3 is 15 amino acids long. Trimming left V 5 bases short and J 2 bases short, with 16 bases between. CDR1 is MNHEY and CDR2 is SMNVEV in the germline V gene (reference sequence). This CDR3 reads CASSQRLGLTYEQYF. The CDR3 coding sequence is TGTGCCAGCAGTCAAAGGCTGGGCCTTACCTACGAGCAGTACTTC.

This clone was observed once. This rearrangement joins TRBV7-2 to TRBJ2-7, with 14 bases that match TRBD2. This CDR3 region has 16 residues. Losses at the gene ends were 7 bases for V and 6 bases for J; bases not matched to a gene: 11. Germline V gene data show CDR1 as SGHTA and CDR2 as FQGNSA. The CDR3 spells CASNQQGGLAGVEQYF. For the CDR3, the DNA is TGTGCCAGCAACCAACAGGGGGGACTAGCGGGAGTCGAGCAGTACTTC.

The CDR3 coding sequence is TGTGCCAGCAGTCCACGGGACAACAATCAGCCCCAGCATTTT. Translated, it gives CASSPRDNNQPQHF. The chain combines TRBV6-5 with TRBJ1-5; a weak D match, TRBD1 (6 bases). The V end lost 5 bases, the J end lost 3 bases, and 11 bases lay between the germline ends. The CDR3 extends over 14 amino acids. From germline, CDR1 is MNHEY and CDR2 SVGAGI.

The chain joins TRBV12-3 or TRBV12-4 to TRBJ2-5, with D possibly TRBD2 on 6 matching bases. V was cut by 0 bases and J by 13 bases, with 15 bases left in between. This CDR3 is 13 amino acids long. This CDR3 reads CASSLAGGQHPYF. The DNA of the CDR3 is TGTGCCAGCAGTTTAGCGGGAGGCCAGCATCCGTACTTC.

This clone was counted between two and nine times. The chain joins TRBV29-1 to TRBJ2-1, with D perhaps matching TRBD1 (6 bases). From germline, CDR1 is SQVTM and CDR2 ANQGSEA. V was cut by 2 bases and J by 9 bases, with 23 bases left in between. CDR3 length equals 16 residues. The CDR3 loop reads CSVELGRGGKFGEQFF. In nucleotides, the CDR3 is TGCAGCGTTGAACTGGGCAGGGGCGGAAAGTTTGGTGAGCAGTTCTTC.

This clone was recorded a few times. The rearrangement joins TRBV19 to TRBJ2-3, with 11 bases identical to TRBD2. The junction had 13 bases not matched to a gene; V was cut back by 5 bases and J by 9 bases. Per germline, CDR1 LNHDA and CDR2 SQIVND (reference sequence). The CDR3 loop spans 16 amino acids. The DNA for the CDR3 is TGTGCCAGTAGTCCCGGGGGTAGCGGGGGGGCCGCGACGCAGTATTTT. It is translated as CASSPGGSGGAATQYF.

This chain uses TRBV30 with TRBJ1-2, with a possible D match to TRBD1 (6 bases). CDR1 is GTSNPN, CDR2 SVGIG, per germline (reference sequence). The CDR3 extends over 14 amino acids. V lost 1 base to trimming and J lost 2 bases, with 11 bases between them. The CDR3 is CAWSDQGMNYGYTF. CDR3 coding DNA: TGTGCCTGGAGTGATCAGGGGATGAACTATGGCTACACCTTC. Full variable domain (rest looked up from reference TRBV30 and TRBJ1-2): SQTIHQWPATLVQPVGSPLSLECTVEGTSNPNLYWYRQAAGRGLQLLFYSVGIGQISSEVPQNLSASRPQDRQFILSSKKLLLSDSGFYLCAWSDQGMNYGYTFGSGTRLTVV.

The chain recombines TRBV7-7 with TRBJ2-5, with 8 bases matching TRBD2. With V trimmed by 6 bases and J by 2 bases, 8 bases remained unmatched. Germline assignment: CDR1 SSHAT and CDR2 FNYEAQ (reference sequence). The CDR3 spans 15 residues. The CDR3 nucleotides read TGTGCCAGCAGTAAAAGCGGGGGCGGGCAAGAGACCCAGTACTTC. Amino acid sequence: CASSKSGGGQETQYF. The full variable domain, completed using reference TRBV7-7 and TRBJ2-5, is GAGVSQSPRYKVTKRGQDVTLRCDPISSHATLYWYQQALGQGPEFLTYFNYEAQPDKSGLPSDRFSAERPEGSISTLTIQRTEQRDSAMYRCASSKSGGGQETQYFGPGTRLLVL.

The V and J genes are TRBV3-1 (or the pseudogene TRBV3-2) and TRBJ1-2; D gene ambiguous. The CDR3 has 12 amino acids. Per the germline V gene, CDR1 is LGHDT and CDR2 is YNNKEL (reference sequence). The germline V and J ends were trimmed by 1 base and 4 bases, with 4 bases remaining between them. CDR3 in amino acids: CASSQGPYGYTF. Written as DNA, the CDR3 is TGTGCCAGCAGCCAAGGGCCCTATGGCTACACCTTC.

The J gene is TRBJ1-1, the V gene TRBV5-1, with D hard to call. Deletions cut 4 bases from V and 5 bases from J, with 18 bases between. The CDR3 is 15 amino acids. CDR1 and CDR2 (germline): SGHRS, YFSETQ. CDR3 nucleotide sequence: TGCGCCAGCAGCCCCGCGTCATCGGAGGTTACTGAAGCTTTCTTT. Amino acid sequence: CASSPASSEVTEAFF. The variable domain in full, with the rest retrieved from reference TRBV5-1 and TRBJ1-1, is KAGVTQTPRYLIKTRGQQVTLSCSPISGHRSVSWYQQTPGQGLQFLFEYFSETQRNKGNFPGRFSGRQFSNSRSEMNVSTLELGDSALYLCASSPASSEVTEAFFGQGTRLTVV.

The chain's CDR3 is CASSQELGTGGDEQYF. The CDR3 coding sequence is TGCGCCAGCAGCCAAGAATTGGGGACAGGGGGCGACGAGCAGTACTTC. The rearrangement joins TRBV4-3 to TRBJ2-7, with 12 positions matching TRBD1. The V segment lost 0 bases and the J segment 5 bases; nucleotides outside the gene matches: 5. The length of the CDR3 is 16 residues. From germline, CDR1 is LGHNA and CDR2 YSLEER.

This sequence joins TRBV7-3 and TRBJ2-1; 8 bases map to TRBD1. The J segment lost 5 bases and the V segment lost 5 bases, leaving 8 bases of the junction unmatched. The CDR3 extends over 15 amino acids. CDR1 SGHTA and CDR2 FQGTGA come from the germline V gene. In nucleotides, the CDR3 is TGTGCCAGCAGCCGACAAGAGACAGGGGACAATGAGCAGTTCTTC. Its protein product is CASSRQETGDNEQFF.

The chain couples TRBV5-1 to TRBJ1-6; 12 bases map to TRBD1. Germline assignment: CDR1 SGHRS and CDR2 YFSETQ. The CDR3 sequence is 14 residues long. V lost 4 bases and J lost 11; bases outside the gene matches: 4. CDR3 sequence (DNA): TGCGCCAGCAGCGACGGGACAGGGGGCACACCCCTCCACTTT. Protein product: CASSDGTGGTPLHF.

The chain has TRBV7-2 and TRBJ2-3; D perhaps matches TRBD2 (6 bases). Germline CDR1 SGHTA, CDR2 FQGNSA. Trimming shortened V by 5 bases and J by 2 bases, and 14 bases separated the two germline ends. The CDR3 loop spans 15 amino acids. CDR3 in DNA: TGTGCCAGCAGCAATAGCGGTCCCCTCACAGATACGCAGTATTTT. Residues: CASSNSGPLTDTQYF. Filled out from reference TRBV7-2 and TRBJ2-3, the complete variable domain reads GAGVSQSPSNKVTEKGKDVELRCDPISGHTALYWYRQSLGQGLEFLIYFQGNSAPDKSGLPSDRFSAERTGGSVSTLTIQRTQQEDSAVYLCASSNSGPLTDTQYFGPGTRLTVL.

The V call is TRBV4-3, the J call TRBJ2-1; a possible D gene is TRBD1 (7 bases). The CDR3 consists of 16 residues. The V and J ends lost 4 bases and 2 bases respectively, with 15 bases between them. Germline V CDR1 and CDR2: LGHNA, YSLEER. The CDR3 bases are TGCGCCAGCAGCCCCCGGCAGGGGGGCCCCTACAATGAGCAGTTCTTC. It codes for CASSPRQGGPYNEQFF.

J is TRBJ2-1 and V is TRBV5-1, with TRBD2 identical over 8 bases. CDR3 length equals 15 residues. Germline V CDR1 and CDR2: SGHRS, YFSETQ. The junction had 3 bases not matched to a gene; V was cut back by 2 bases and J by 2 bases. CDR3 protein: CASSFTSGPYNEQFF. CDR3 DNA: TGCGCCAGCAGCTTCACTAGCGGACCCTACAATGAGCAGTTCTTC.

The rearrangement links TRBV7-2 to TRBJ2-5, with TRBD2 matching over 11 bases. Unmatched junction bases numbered 6, after V lost 5 bases and J lost 7 bases. CDR1 is SGHTA, CDR2 FQGNSA, per germline. This CDR3 spans 14 amino acids. CDR3 region: CASSVSGGAGTQYF. DNA of the CDR3: TGTGCCAGCAGCGTTAGCGGGGGGGCGGGGACCCAGTACTTC.

V is TRBV13 and J is TRBJ2-5, with 14 positions matching TRBD2. CDR3 length: 20 residues. CDR1 is PRHDT, CDR2 FYEKMQ, per germline (reference sequence). V gave up 1 base and J gave up 4 bases; unmatched junction bases: 14. CDR3 DNA: TGTGCCAGCAGCTTAGACCCGGGACTAGCGGGGGCCCCGGGAGGAGAGACCCAGTACTTC. This encodes CASSLDPGLAGAPGGETQYF.

The J gene is TRBJ2-2, the V gene TRBV18; 10 positions agree with TRBD2. The CDR3 has 19 amino acids. J was trimmed by 5 bases and V by 1 base; bases with no gene match: 13. Germline assignment: CDR1 KGHSH and CDR2 LQKENI. Here the CDR3 reads CASSPRRSGGAAVTGELFF. CDR3 sequence (DNA): TGTGCCAGCTCACCACGTCGGAGCGGGGGGGCTGCGGTAACCGGGGAGCTGTTTTTT.